The clone carrying this TCR beta chain was seen at least ten times. Its antigen is not identified. This sample stems from a study of early T cells in non-severe SARS-CoV-2 infection. Overall study: Sequencing targeted bulk RNA from unsorted whole blood, leaving chains unpaired.

Attachment of unique molecular identifiers was made to individual cDNA molecules. In TCRdb, the 5' RACE reads were re-called with MiXCR into one record per CDR3 protein. The repertoire has about 63,000 distinct CDR3 sequences, 10% to 15% of them found once; the top ten carry around 4.5%. Germline CDR1 is SGHVS and CDR2 is FNYEAQ. The CDR3 covers 14 residues. V dropped 5 bases and J dropped 6; count of bases not matched to a gene: 3. Findings and caveats of the study: Anti-spike CD8 responses were favored in VDJdb matching, and private and CD4 specificities were missed.

The sequence was collected from an adult who was a healthcare worker with PCR-confirmed SARS-CoV-2 infection or an uninfected control (not recorded which). The chain joins TRBV7-6 to TRBJ1-6; 8 bases are a match to TRBD1. Sequencing used whole blood. The CDR3: CASSRQGFNSPLHF. The CDR3 DNA follows: TGTGCCAGCAGCCGACAGGGGTTTAATTCACCCCTCCACTTT.